Sequencing of this T cell receptor (beta chain) was carried out in a study of blood T cells in healthy people across ages. Using a J-beta primer mix together with a sample-barcoded 5' primer, a second PCR was run for 7 to 11 cycles. TCRdb processed the 5' RACE reads anew with MiXCR; each CDR3 protein has one entry. The sample contains 1.5 million to 2 million distinct CDR3 sequences, approximately 50% of which appear only once. Staff drew around 10 milliliters of peripheral blood from each donor. The CDR3 runs 15 residues. The germline CDR1 and CDR2 sequences are ENHRY and SYGVKD. Between the trimmed V and J ends, which lost 5 bases and 0 bases, there was a span of 12 bases.

The chain couples TRBV10-3 to TRBJ2-3; possible D gene TRBD2, 6 bases. The sequence was obtained from a woman in her thirties or forties in good health. Sequenced sample: blood. CDR3: CAISRIAASTDTQYF. CDR3 bases: TGTGCCATCAGTAGAATAGCGGCTAGCACAGATACGCAGTATTTT.